The 17 T cell receptor beta chains below come from one sample, sequenced in a study of blood T cell repertoires in COVID-19. TCRdb keeps only in-frame clones here, not all; method: immunoSEQ multiplex PCR. The sample lists some 150,000 clones, 86% occurring once. The specimen was peripheral blood. These receptors were taken from a woman aged 55-70 years with acute or convalescent COVID-19.

The chain couples TRBV19 to TRBJ1-6, with a possible D match to TRBD1 (5 bases). CDR1 LNHDA and CDR2 SQIVND come from the germline V gene (reference sequence). V was shortened by 7 bases and J by 9 bases, with 16 bases between the two germline ends. The CDR3 consists of 14 residues. The CDR3 is CASNSGRQISPLHF. DNA of the CDR3: TGTGCCAGTAACTCCGGCCGACAGATTTCACCCCTCCACTTT. The entire variable domain, with the rest obtained from reference TRBV19 and TRBJ1-6, is as follows: DGGITQSPKYLFRKEGQNVTLSCEQNLNHDAMYWYRQDPGQGLRLIYYSQIVNDFQKGDIAEGYSVSREKKESFPLTVTSAQKNPTAFYLCASNSGRQISPLHFGNGTRLTVT.

This chain joins TRBV27 and TRBJ2-7; 14 bases agree with TRBD2. Unmatched junction bases numbered 6, after V lost 4 bases and J lost 4 bases. The germline V gene encodes CDR1 MNHEY and CDR2 SMNVEV (reference sequence). This CDR3 has 16 residues. CDR3 DNA: TGTGCCAGCAGTTCATGGACTAGCGGGGGGCAATACGAGCAGTACTTC. The encoded protein is CASSSWTSGGQYEQYF.

The rearrangement uses TRBV3-1 (or the pseudogene TRBV3-2) and TRBJ2-1; TRBD2 agrees at 7 bases. CDR1 and CDR2 from the germline V gene are LGHDT and YNNKEL (reference sequence). This CDR3 region has 14 residues. The V gene end was trimmed by 1 base and the J gene end by 4 bases; junction bases not matched to a gene: 1. In nucleotides, the CDR3 is TGTGCCAGCAGCCAAGGCGGGGGATACAATGAGCAGTTCTTC. Its translation: CASSQGGGYNEQFF.

This chain links TRBV4-2 with TRBJ2-2; TRBD1 might be the D (6 bases). Trimming removed 4 bases from V and 6 bases from J, with 18 bases in between. The CDR3 spans 16 residues. The germline V gene has CDR1 LGHNA and CDR2 YNFKEQ. This chain's CDR3 is CASSPQGTLVSGELFF. The DNA of the CDR3 is TGTGCCAGCAGCCCCCAGGGGACATTGGTCTCCGGGGAGCTGTTTTTT.

CDR3 DNA: TGTGCCAGCAGTTGGGCAGGGGGCAATCAGCCCCAGCATTTT. This codes for CASSWAGGNQPQHF. This chain connects TRBV27 to TRBJ1-5; D might be TRBD1 (6 bases). CDR1 MNHEY and CDR2 SMNVEV come from the germline V gene (reference sequence). There are 14 residues in the CDR3. V lost 4 bases and J lost 2, with 9 bases in between.

This chain uses TRBV7-8 with TRBJ1-4; D is undetermined. V was trimmed by 4 bases and J by 4 bases, leaving 7 bases between them. CDR1 and CDR2 (germline): SGHVS, FQNEAQ. This CDR3 region has 13 residues. CDR3: CASSSFFNEKLFF. In nucleotides, the CDR3 is TGTGCCAGCAGCTCTTTTTTTAATGAAAAACTGTTTTTT.

V usage is TRBV28 and J usage is TRBJ2-1, with 8 bases aligning to TRBD2. The CDR3 length is 11 residues. Germline assignment: CDR1 MDHEN and CDR2 SYDVKM. The V segment lost 3 bases and the J segment 15 bases; nucleotides outside the gene matches: 4. The CDR3 region is CASSLGAGGFF. Written as DNA, the CDR3 is TGTGCCAGCAGTTTGGGGGCGGGAGGGTTCTTC.

CDR3 sequence: CASRRGAGTEAFF. In DNA, the CDR3 is TGTGCCAGCAGGCGGGGGGCCGGCACTGAAGCTTTCTTT. V gene TRBV6-5 combines with J gene TRBJ1-1, with D perhaps matching TRBD1 (6 bases). This CDR3 spans 13 amino acids. In germline, CDR1 is MNHEY, CDR2 SVGAGI. V lost 6 bases, J lost 4 bases, and 12 bases lay in between.

The V call is TRBV19, the J call TRBJ1-1, with 9 nucleotides matching TRBD1. The junction had 14 bases not matched to a gene; V was cut back by 9 bases and J by 3 bases. Germline CDR1 LNHDA, CDR2 SQIVND (reference sequence). The CDR3 is 16 residues long. The CDR3 sequence: CASGDLPGQGYTEAFF. CDR3 nucleotide sequence: TGTGCCAGCGGAGACCTTCCGGGACAGGGTTACACTGAAGCTTTCTTT.

The chain couples TRBV19 to TRBJ1-5; D might be TRBD1 (5 bases). This CDR3 has 13 amino acids. Germline V gene lookup returns CDR1 LNHDA and CDR2 SQIVND (reference sequence). Trimming pared 8 bases from V and 3 bases from J, leaving 11 bases between. This chain's CDR3 is CASDTGLNQPQHF. CDR3 nucleotides: TGTGCCAGTGATACAGGCCTCAATCAGCCCCAGCATTTT.

The chain uses TRBV5-1 and TRBJ2-7; 9 bases fit TRBD1. Looked up from germline, CDR1 is SGHRS and CDR2 is YFSETQ. The V and J ends lost 0 bases and 2 bases, in that order; junction bases with no gene match: 0. The CDR3 spans 14 residues. Here the CDR3 DNA reads TGCGCCAGCAGCTTGGGGGACAGGGCCTACGAGCAGTACTTC. Translation gives CASSLGDRAYEQYF.

This chain joins TRBV6-5 and TRBJ1-2; 8 bases are a match to TRBD1. Trimming removed 2 bases from V and 0 bases from J; junction bases left unmatched: 2. The CDR3 covers 15 residues. Germline CDR1 reads MNHEY; CDR2 reads SVGAGI. Here the CDR3 reads CASSYRTGTNYGYTF. The CDR3 nucleotides read TGTGCCAGCAGTTACCGGACAGGGACTAACTATGGCTACACCTTC.

The J gene is TRBJ2-5, the V gene TRBV5-4; D unresolved. This CDR3 spans 14 amino acids. Trimming removed 2 bases from V and 3 bases from J, with 11 bases in between. Germline V gene lookup returns CDR1 SGHNT and CDR2 YYREEE (reference sequence). The CDR3 sequence is CASSFRSIKETQYF. CDR3 DNA: TGTGCCAGCAGCTTCCGTAGCATCAAAGAGACCCAGTACTTC.

The chain employs TRBV15 and TRBJ2-2; 8 bases agree with TRBD2. With 1 base clipped from V and 2 bases from J, the junction kept 3 bases outside the gene matches. Germline V gives CDR1 LNHNV, CDR2 YYDKDF (reference sequence). The CDR3 is made up of 16 amino acids. As DNA, the CDR3 is TGTGCCACCAGCAGAGGCGGGGGGCAAAACACCGGGGAGCTGTTTTTT. Protein product: CATSRGGGQNTGELFF.

This chain links TRBV5-4 with TRBJ2-5; 7 nucleotides align to TRBD1. The CDR3 runs 14 residues. Losses at the gene ends were 3 bases for V and 5 bases for J; bases not matched to a gene: 7. Germline V gives CDR1 SGHNT, CDR2 YYREEE (reference sequence). The CDR3 spells CASSSTGVGETQYF. CDR3 nucleotides: TGTGCCAGCAGCTCCACAGGGGTGGGCGAGACCCAGTACTTC.

The chain has TRBV28 and TRBJ2-1; 9 bases are a match to TRBD2. Trimming took 2 bases from V and 6 from J; bases not matched to a gene: 11. Germline V gene sequence: CDR1 MDHEN, CDR2 SYDVKM. CDR3 size: 17 residues. CDR3 loop: CASSLPPWRGGPNEQFF. Written as DNA, the CDR3 is TGTGCCAGCAGTTTACCCCCATGGCGGGGGGGACCCAATGAGCAGTTCTTC.

The CDR3: CASSPTRGLAGVSNEQFF. CDR3 nucleotide sequence: TGTGCCAGCAGCCCTACCCGGGGACTAGCGGGGGTAAGCAATGAGCAGTTCTTC. This chain uses TRBV28 with TRBJ2-1, with TRBD2 matching 14 bases. V shed 6 bases and J 6 bases; nucleotides not matched to a gene: 13. This CDR3 region has 18 residues. Germline CDR1 is MDHEN and CDR2 is SYDVKM.